The present T cell receptor (beta chain) was sequenced within a study of T cell responses to AZD1222 COVID-19 vaccine. Profiled with immunoSEQ multiplex PCR; TCRdb holds only in-frame clones, not every one. Seen here are over 150,000 clones, about nine tenths observed once, and the top ten hold less than 3.5%. The sequence was obtained from an adult in good health. Sequenced here: peripheral blood, sampled on day 0 of AZD1222 vaccination.

The CDR3 here is CASTGTSEGETQYF. The CDR3 DNA sequence: TGTGCCAGCACCGGGACTAGCGAGGGGGAGACCCAGTACTTC. V and J are TRBV7-9 and TRBJ2-5; TRBD2 agrees at 10 bases. The CDR3 spans 14 residues. Germline V lookup: CDR1 SEHNR, CDR2 FQNEAQ (reference sequence). V lost 7 bases and J lost 5; bases outside the gene matches: 7. The whole variable domain, filled in from reference TRBV7-9 and TRBJ2-5, reads DTGVSQNPRHKITKRGQNVTFRCDPISEHNRLYWYRQTLGQGPEFLTYFQNEAQLEKSRLLSDRFSAERPKGSFSTLEIQRTEQGDSAMYLCASTGTSEGETQYFGPGTRLLVL.